These T cell receptor beta chains were read from a single sample in a study of blood T cells in healthy people across ages. Each CDR3 protein gets one entry after TCRdb re-called the 5' RACE reads with MiXCR. The sample carries some 1.8 million distinct CDR3 sequences, roughly two fifths recorded once. Sequencing input: blood. The receptors were gathered from a human donor in good health. Both conserved end residues are part of each CDR3. A D gene is named only where the DNA matches it firmly. Clone size is given for some rows only: seen once, a few or many times, or a class if the clone is expanded.

J: TRBJ2-2; size: NA; V: TRBV7-2; D: NA; DNA: TGTGCCAGCAGCGGAGCGGCAGTTAGACCCGGGGAGCTGTTTTTT; CDR3: CASSGAAVRPGELFF
J: TRBJ1-2; size: NA; V: TRBV20-1; D: NA; DNA: TGCAGTGCTCGAGGACTTGAAGGGAATGGCTACACCTTC; CDR3: CSARGLEGNGYTF
J: TRBJ2-5; size: NA; V: TRBV20-1; D: NA; DNA: TGCAGTGCTAGAGATGAAGTAGGGGAGACCCAGTACTTC; CDR3: CSARDEVGETQYF
J: TRBJ2-7; size: NA; V: TRBV7-3; D: TRBD1; DNA: TGTGCCAGCAGCAAAAAAAAAACCCGACAGGGTGGAATTTACGAGCAGTACTTC; CDR3: CASSKKKTRQGGIYEQYF
J: TRBJ2-2; size: NA; V: TRBV11-2; D: NA; DNA: TGTGCCAGCAGCTTAAGGTTGTCCGGGGAGCGGTTTTTT; CDR3: CASSLRLSGERFF
J: TRBJ1-2; size: NA; V: TRBV4-1; D: NA; DNA: TGCGCCAGCAGCCCTGGGACACCTGGAGGTGGCTACACCTTC; CDR3: CASSPGTPGGGYTF
J: TRBJ1-3; size: NA; V: TRBV6-5; D: NA; DNA: TGTGCCAGCAGTTCCTCTCTCTCTGGAAACACCATATATTTT; CDR3: CASSSSLSGNTIYF
J: TRBJ1-1; size: NA; V: TRBV20-1; D: NA; DNA: TGCAGTGCTAGAGAAGGGGGGGAGACTGAAGCTTTCTTT; CDR3: CSAREGGETEAFF
J: TRBJ2-1; size: NA; V: TRBV12-3/TRBV12-4; D: TRBD2; DNA: TGTGCCAGCACCTTACTAGCGGGGAACTACAATGAGCAGTTCTTC; CDR3: CASTLLAGNYNEQFF
J: TRBJ1-2; size: few; V: TRBV12-3/TRBV12-4; D: TRBD1; DNA: TGTGCCAGCAGCCGGACAGGGGGTTTAAGCTATGGCTACACCTTC; CDR3: CASSRTGGLSYGYTF
J: TRBJ1-2; size: few; V: TRBV6-4; D: TRBD1; DNA: TGTGCCAGCAGTGGGGGTTGGGACAGTCCCTATGGCTACACCTTC; CDR3: CASSGGWDSPYGYTF
J: TRBJ2-7; size: NA; V: TRBV5-1; D: NA; DNA: TGCGCCAGCAGCCCGCCAACGGGGGACAGCGTCTACGAGCAGTACTTC; CDR3: CASSPPTGDSVYEQYF
J: TRBJ2-1; size: NA; V: TRBV3-1; D: NA; DNA: TGTGCCAGCAGCCAAGACCAGGGCTACCCTTGGAATGAGCAGTTCTTC; CDR3: CASSQDQGYPWNEQFF
J: TRBJ1-4; size: NA; V: TRBV4-3; D: NA; DNA: TGCGCCAGCAGCCAAGATACCTCGGAATCTCTCCAAGAAAAACTGTTTTTT; CDR3: CASSQDTSESLQEKLFF
J: TRBJ2-1; size: few; V: TRBV20-1; D: TRBD1; DNA: TGCAGTGCCCCTTGGACAGGGGGGGGTGAGCAGTTCTTC; CDR3: CSAPWTGGGEQFF
J: TRBJ2-1; size: NA; V: TRBV4-3; D: NA; DNA: TGCGCCAGCAGCCAAGAACTCGCAACAGGCTCCTACAATGAGCAGTTCTTC; CDR3: CASSQELATGSYNEQFF
J: TRBJ2-3; size: NA; V: TRBV6-2/TRBV6-3; D: TRBD2; DNA: TGTGCCAGCAGCTACACCGGGACTACTTTCACAGATACGCAGTATTTT; CDR3: CASSYTGTTFTDTQYF
J: TRBJ1-2; size: few; V: TRBV12-3/TRBV12-4; D: NA; DNA: TGTGCCAGCAGTTTAGCGGGAGACTCCCAGGGCTACACCTTC; CDR3: CASSLAGDSQGYTF
J: TRBJ2-1; size: NA; V: TRBV7-2; D: NA; DNA: TGTGCCAGCAGCCAGGGACTGATAGACATCAATGAGCAGTTCTTC; CDR3: CASSQGLIDINEQFF
J: TRBJ2-7; size: few; V: TRBV4-3; D: NA; DNA: TGCGCCAGCAGCCAAGATTTGGGGGAGGGGGCCTACGAGCAGTACTTC; CDR3: CASSQDLGEGAYEQYF
J: TRBJ2-1; size: NA; V: TRBV4-3; D: NA; DNA: TGCGCCAGCAGCCAAGAATATTCGCCGCTCTACAATGAGCAGTTCTTC; CDR3: CASSQEYSPLYNEQFF
J: TRBJ2-6; size: few; V: TRBV19; D: NA; DNA: TGTGCCAGTAGGGAACGGGCCTCTGGGGCCAACGTCCTGACTTTC; CDR3: CASRERASGANVLTF
J: TRBJ1-6; size: NA; V: TRBV5-6; D: NA; DNA: TGTGCCAGCAGCATGGAAGTTAATTCACCCCTCCACTTT; CDR3: CASSMEVNSPLHF
J: TRBJ1-3; size: once; V: TRBV10-3; D: NA; DNA: TGTGCCATCAGCGCAGGTTCGGGAAACACCATATATTTT; CDR3: CAISAGSGNTIYF
J: TRBJ1-2; size: few; V: TRBV4-3; D: NA; DNA: TGCGCCAGCAGCCAAGGACAGTCGGATGGCTACACCTTC; CDR3: CASSQGQSDGYTF
J: TRBJ2-5; size: NA; V: TRBV7-2; D: NA; DNA: TGTGCCAGCAGCCGAGACAGGGAGGTTGAGACCCAGTACTTC; CDR3: CASSRDREVETQYF
J: TRBJ1-5; size: NA; V: TRBV20-1; D: NA; DNA: TGCAGTGCTAGAGATCTGCTACAGCTCAATCAGCCCCAGCATTTT; CDR3: CSARDLLQLNQPQHF
J: TRBJ2-3; size: NA; V: TRBV7-7; D: TRBD1; DNA: TGTGCTAGCAGCTCCTGTGGGGGACAGTACACAGATACGCAGTATTTT; CDR3: CASSSCGGQYTDTQYF
J: TRBJ1-2; size: NA; V: TRBV12-3/TRBV12-4; D: NA; DNA: TGTGCCAGCAGTTTACCACAGGGAGGCGATGGCTACACCTTC; CDR3: CASSLPQGGDGYTF
J: TRBJ2-5; size: few; V: TRBV11-2; D: NA; DNA: TGTGCCAGCAGTCCAGACCCAGAGAGCCAGTACTTC; CDR3: CASSPDPESQYF
J: TRBJ2-7; size: few; V: TRBV6-5; D: NA; DNA: TGTGCCAGCAGTCGACTGCCGACCAACGAGCAGTACTTC; CDR3: CASSRLPTNEQYF
J: TRBJ2-5; size: few; V: TRBV4-3; D: NA; DNA: TGCGCCAGCAGCCAAGAGCCAGGGGTTGAGACCCAGTACTTC; CDR3: CASSQEPGVETQYF
J: TRBJ2-2; size: NA; V: TRBV9; D: TRBD2; DNA: TGTGCCAGCAGCGTAGGACTAGCGCAGAACACCGGGGAGCTGTTTTTT; CDR3: CASSVGLAQNTGELFF
J: TRBJ1-4; size: NA; V: TRBV27; D: NA; DNA: TGTGCCAGCAGTTTATCGATGGGCGCGCAGGTTCACCTGTCTGAAAAACTGTTTTTT; CDR3: CASSLSMGAQVHLSEKLFF
J: TRBJ2-7; size: many; V: TRBV24-1; D: NA; DNA: TGTGCCACCAGTCCGGGCAGTCGAAACTCCTACGAGCAGTACTTC; CDR3: CATSPGSRNSYEQYF
J: TRBJ2-2; size: NA; V: TRBV5-6; D: NA; DNA: TGTGCCAGCACCTCGTCATTGGGTAGCGGGGAGCTGTTTTTT; CDR3: CASTSSLGSGELFF
J: TRBJ2-3; size: NA; V: TRBV7-2; D: TRBD2; DNA: TGTGCCAGCAGCCTATTGGGGAGGGAGCCGGATACGCAGTATTTT; CDR3: CASSLLGREPDTQYF
J: TRBJ2-7; size: NA; V: TRBV20-1; D: NA; DNA: TGCAGTGCGCCCGATGACAGGCCGGAGGGCTACGAGCAGTACTTC; CDR3: CSAPDDRPEGYEQYF
J: TRBJ2-3; size: NA; V: TRBV15; D: NA; DNA: TGTGCCACCAGCAGCCAGCCCGCCTTCGATACGCAGTATTTT; CDR3: CATSSQPAFDTQYF
J: TRBJ2-5; size: many; V: TRBV29-1; D: NA; DNA: TGCAGTGCCGGGAAGGACACCCAAGAGACCCAGTACTTC; CDR3: CSAGKDTQETQYF
J: TRBJ2-3; size: few; V: TRBV4-1; D: NA; DNA: TGCGCCAGCACCCCAGGGACGAACGGAGCAGATACGCAGTATTTT; CDR3: CASTPGTNGADTQYF
J: TRBJ2-7; size: few; V: TRBV29-1; D: NA; DNA: TGCAGCGTTTCTCCGGGACAAGGGGCCTACGAGCAGTACTTC; CDR3: CSVSPGQGAYEQYF
J: TRBJ1-6; size: NA; V: TRBV6-6; D: TRBD1; DNA: TGTGCCAGCAGTTACCGGGACAGGCATTCACCCCTCCACTTT; CDR3: CASSYRDRHSPLHF
J: TRBJ2-7; size: NA; V: TRBV6-2/TRBV6-3; D: NA; DNA: TGTGCCGGCGGGGTGACGACCTACGAGCAGTACTTC; CDR3: CAGGVTTYEQYF
J: TRBJ2-5; size: NA; V: TRBV5-1; D: NA; DNA: TGCGCCAGTCAGGGGGTCGAGGGGAGGGAGCAGTACTTC; CDR3: CASQGVEGREQYF
J: TRBJ2-5; size: NA; V: TRBV4-3; D: NA; DNA: TGCGCCAGCAGCCAAGGACTAGGGCAAGAGACCCAGTACTTC; CDR3: CASSQGLGQETQYF
J: TRBJ1-2; size: NA; V: TRBV28; D: TRBD1; DNA: TGTGCCAGCAGCGCGACGGACAGGGCGAGCCATAGCTACACCTTC; CDR3: CASSATDRASHSYTF
J: TRBJ1-2; size: few; V: TRBV6-2/TRBV6-3; D: NA; DNA: TGTGCCAGCAGTCCGCCGGGCTATAACTATGGCTACACCTTC; CDR3: CASSPPGYNYGYTF
J: TRBJ1-2; size: NA; V: TRBV4-2; D: NA; DNA: TGTGCCAGCAGCCAGGCAGACAGGCTGCGTCCTCCCGACAACTATGGCTACACCTTC; CDR3: CASSQADRLRPPDNYGYTF
J: TRBJ2-7; size: NA; V: TRBV11-1; D: NA; DNA: TGTGCCAGCAGCCCCCATTGGGGGCAAAGGGAGCAGTACTTC; CDR3: CASSPHWGQREQYF
J: TRBJ2-4; size: many; V: TRBV6-1; D: NA; DNA: TGTGCCAGCAGGTTAATCAACCTAGCCAAAAACATTCAGTACTTC; CDR3: CASRLINLAKNIQYF
J: TRBJ2-1; size: few; V: TRBV6-4; D: TRBD2; DNA: TGTGCCAGCAGTGACTCGGGGACTAAGGGAGATGAGCAGTTCTTC; CDR3: CASSDSGTKGDEQFF